What follows are 22 T cell receptor beta chains derived from one specimen sequenced in a study of blood T cells in healthy people across ages. Alongside a J-beta primer mix, a sample-barcoded 5' primer served in a second PCR lasting roughly 6 to 11 cycles. TCRdb passed the 5' RACE reads through MiXCR, listing each CDR3 protein once. Here the sample spans hundreds of thousands of distinct CDR3 sequences, about 40% being singletons. Sequenced sample: blood. The receptors shown here come from a woman aged 60 to 75 in good health.

There are a few counts of this clonotype. The V and J genes are TRBV7-8 and TRBJ2-5; D gene ambiguous. The CDR3 length is 16 residues. CDR1 and CDR2 from the germline V gene are SGHVS and FQNEAQ. Deletions cut 2 bases from V and 1 base from J, with 14 bases between. The CDR3 sequence is CASSLQIARTQETQYF. The CDR3 bases are TGTGCCAGCAGCTTACAGATTGCCAGGACCCAAGAGACCCAGTACTTC.

In the case of this clonotype: A single base separates this from a much larger clone, so it may be a read error. The chain couples TRBV29-1 to TRBJ2-5; possibly TRBD1 for D (6 bases). V lost 7 bases and J lost 6, with 12 bases in between. CDR3 length: 11 amino acids. Germline lookup yields CDR1 SQVTM and CDR2 ANQGSEA. The chain's CDR3 is CSGDDRQTQYF. CDR3 sequence (DNA): TGCAGCGGTGATGACAGGCAGACCCAGTACTTC.

The chain combines TRBV5-1 with TRBJ2-7; no firm D call. The CDR3 contains 16 residues. V gave up 0 bases and J gave up 1 base, with 14 bases separating them. Germline CDR1 and CDR2: SGHRS and YFSETQ. The CDR3 region is CASSLGSSVPSYEQYF. CDR3 sequence (DNA): TGCGCCAGCAGCTTGGGCAGCTCAGTCCCGTCCTACGAGCAGTACTTC.

This clonotype has only a few counts. The chain recombines TRBV7-2 with TRBJ2-4; 9 nucleotides align to TRBD2. Germline assignment: CDR1 SGHTA and CDR2 FQGNSA. Trimming removed 5 bases from V and 4 bases from J; junction bases left unmatched: 3. The CDR3 runs to 14 residues. The CDR3 coding sequence is TGTGCCAGCAGCCTACTAGCGGGTAAAAACATTCAGTACTTC. Translating gives CASSLLAGKNIQYF.

In its sample, this clonotype was seen once. The V gene is TRBV2, the J gene TRBJ2-7; D gene unclear. V was clipped by 10 bases and J by 0 bases, with 10 bases between them. The CDR3 has 12 residues. Germline V CDR1 and CDR2: SNHLY, FYNNEI. CDR3 sequence: CANGRSSYEQYF. In DNA form, the CDR3 reads TGTGCCAACGGACGCAGCTCCTACGAGCAGTACTTC.

This chain connects TRBV12-3 or TRBV12-4 to TRBJ1-1, with 7 bases aligning to TRBD1. This CDR3 spans 14 amino acids. V lost 6 bases to trimming and J lost 5 bases; unmatched junction nucleotides: 9. This CDR3 is CASSDREGWTEAFF. The CDR3 coding sequence is TGTGCCAGCAGCGACAGGGAAGGTTGGACTGAAGCTTTCTTT.

The chain combines TRBV7-2 with TRBJ2-2, with TRBD2 matching 11 bases. CDR1 and CDR2 from the germline V gene are SGHTA and FQGNSA. CDR3 length: 18 amino acids. Trimming took 0 bases from V and 3 from J; bases not matched to a gene: 6. CDR3 amino acids: CASSLAALAGGDTGELFF. The CDR3 DNA is TGTGCCAGCAGCTTAGCGGCCCTAGCGGGAGGAGACACCGGGGAGCTGTTTTTT. The full variable domain, rest sourced from reference TRBV7-2 and TRBJ2-2, is GAGVSQSPSNKVTEKGKDVELRCDPISGHTALYWYRQSLGQGLEFLIYFQGNSAPDKSGLPSDRFSAERTGGSVSTLTIQRTQQEDSAVYLCASSLAALAGGDTGELFFGEGSRLTVL.

The chain carries TRBV27 and TRBJ1-6; tentative D call: TRBD1 (5 bases). The CDR3 is 15 residues long. CDR1 is MNHEY, CDR2 SMNVEV, per germline (reference sequence). Trimming cost V 3 bases and J 6 bases, with 12 bases left between them. CDR3 nucleotide sequence: TGTGCCAGCAGTTTCGGCAGGGCAAGTAATTCACCCCTCCACTTT. Protein sequence: CASSFGRASNSPLHF.

This sequence joins TRBV6-2 or TRBV6-3 and TRBJ1-2; no clear D. The CDR3 is 16 amino acids. The germline V gene has CDR1 MNHEY and CDR2 SVGEGT. Trimming cost V 10 bases and J 3 bases, with 24 bases left between them. In DNA form, the CDR3 reads TGTGCCACTAAATCGGGCCTCATGATAGGCGACTATGGCTACACCTTC. This codes for CATKSGLMIGDYGYTF.

This clonotype was seen a handful of times. V and J are TRBV9 and TRBJ2-7; D is uncertain. V was shortened by 0 bases and J by 3 bases, with 7 bases between the two germline ends. The CDR3 has 13 residues. Germline loops: CDR1 SGDLS, CDR2 YYNGEE. The CDR3: CASSVGIFYEQYF. The CDR3 bases are TGTGCCAGCAGCGTAGGCATATTCTACGAGCAGTACTTC.

This chain connects TRBV10-3 to TRBJ2-4; the D is unclear. The DNA matches TRBJ2-7 better at its end, which makes the J call doubtful. The CDR3 loop spans 12 amino acids. CDR1 and CDR2 (germline): ENHRY, SYGVKD. In DNA form, the CDR3 reads TGTGCCATCAGTGAAGCGCTATACGAGCAGTACTTC. It encodes CAISEALYEQYF.

The gene calls are TRBV7-7 and TRBJ2-1; 9 bases line up with TRBD2. V shed 5 bases, J shed 8 bases, and the junction held 10 bases outside the gene matches. Germline values: CDR1 SSHAT, CDR2 FNYEAQ (reference sequence). The CDR3 has 15 amino acids. CDR3: CASSRASGRSDEQFF. The DNA for the CDR3 is TGTGCCAGCAGCCGCGCCAGCGGGAGGTCGGATGAGCAGTTCTTC.

A note on this clonotype: Germline is not matched at one junction end, which may reflect a read error. The rearrangement joins TRBV3-1 to TRBJ2-3; TRBD2 matches at 9 bases. The CDR3 is made up of 16 amino acids. The germline gives CDR1 LGHDT, CDR2 YNNKEL (reference sequence). As DNA, the CDR3 is TGTGCCGGCAGCCACGCGGCTAGCGGGATCTCAGATACGCAGTATTTT. Its protein is CAGSHAASGISDTQYF.

This chain links TRBV7-3 with TRBJ2-1; 14 bases line up with TRBD2. Per germline, CDR1 SGHTA and CDR2 FQGTGA. The CDR3 contains 16 residues. The J segment lost 7 bases and the V segment lost 0 bases, leaving 2 bases of the junction unmatched. Here the CDR3 DNA reads TGTGCCAGCAGCTTAACGACTAGCGGGGGGGGTAATGAGCAGTTCTTC. Amino acid sequence: CASSLTTSGGGNEQFF.

The chain couples TRBV5-5 to TRBJ1-2, with 7 bases aligning to TRBD1. Germline V gene sequence: CDR1 SGHKS, CDR2 YYEKEE (reference sequence). Germline trimming cut 3 bases from V and 2 bases from J; bases unmatched to any gene: 4. The CDR3 runs to 14 residues. The CDR3 loop is CASSYLTGNYGYTF. CDR3 DNA sequence: TGTGCCAGCAGCTACCTGACAGGGAACTATGGCTACACCTTC.

This clonotype was seen a single time. The rearrangement joins TRBV7-2 to TRBJ2-6; D remains unclear. Trimming cost V 5 bases and J 0 bases, with 11 bases left between them. CDR3 size: 16 residues. Germline-derived CDR1 and CDR2 are SGHTA and FQGNSA. The CDR3, as DNA: TGTGCCAGCAGCCCCCCTCGACTCTCTGGGGCCAACGTCCTGACTTTC. The encoded protein is CASSPPRLSGANVLTF.

The gene calls are TRBV28 and TRBJ2-5, with unresolved D. Germline values: CDR1 MDHEN, CDR2 SYDVKM. The V end was cut by 4 bases, the J end by 11 bases, with 14 bases between. The CDR3 sequence is 12 residues long. As DNA, the CDR3 is TGTGCCAGCAGTTCCCCCTGGAATGAGCAGTACTTC. Protein sequence: CASSSPWNEQYF. Full variable domain (outside the CDR3, taken from reference TRBV28 and TRBJ2-5): DVKVTQSSRYLVKRTGEKVFLECVQDMDHENMFWYRQDPGLGLRLIYFSYDVKMKEKGDIPEGYSVSREKKERFSLILESASTNQTSMYLCASSSPWNEQYFGPGTRLLVL.

This clonotype was observed a handful of times. The chain uses TRBV27 and TRBJ1-6, with TRBD1 identical over 7 bases. Trimming at V came to 2 bases and at J to 11 bases, leaving 6 bases not matched to a gene. The germline V gene encodes CDR1 MNHEY and CDR2 SMNVEV (reference sequence). The CDR3 consists of 14 residues. The CDR3 region has the DNA TGTGCCAGCAGTTTACTGACAGGGTTGGCACCCCTCCACTTT. This translates into CASSLLTGLAPLHF.

In this sample, this clonotype turned up once. This sequence joins TRBV20-1 and TRBJ1-1, with TRBD1 matching 9 bases. This CDR3 has 13 residues. The V segment lost 4 bases and the J segment 6 bases; nucleotides outside the gene matches: 6. CDR1 and CDR2 from the germline V gene are DFQATT and SNEGSKA (reference sequence). CDR3 protein: CSATQGAEAEAFF. In DNA form, the CDR3 reads TGCAGTGCTACACAGGGGGCTGAAGCTGAAGCTTTCTTT.

The V and J genes are TRBV29-1 and TRBJ2-7; no clear D. CDR1 and CDR2 (germline): SQVTM, ANQGSEA. The CDR3 sequence is 12 residues long. V lost 0 bases and J 3 bases, leaving 6 bases between the germline ends. The CDR3 coding sequence is TGCAGCGTTGAAGAGGGTAGCTACGAGCAGTACTTC. Translation gives CSVEEGSYEQYF.

In regard to this clonotype: Being one base from a much bigger clone, this may be a read error. The chain is built from TRBV29-1 and TRBJ2-5; D may be TRBD2 (6 bases). Germline V gene lookup returns CDR1 SQVTM and CDR2 ANQGSEA. The CDR3 has 15 residues. Trimming pared 7 bases from V and 11 bases from J, leaving 29 bases between. The CDR3 DNA is TGCAGCGCGAATAGGCAGGGCGGGAATCGAAATGAGCAGTACTTC. Translation gives CSANRQGGNRNEQYF. Complete variable domain (other parts from reference TRBV29-1 and TRBJ2-5): SAVISQKPSRDICQRGTSLTIQCQVDSQVTMMFWYRQQPGQSLTLIATANQGSEATYESGFVIDKFPISRPNLTFSTLTVSNMSPEDSSIYLCSANRQGGNRNEQYFGPGTRLLVL.

This clonotype was counted a single time. V usage is TRBV12-3 or TRBV12-4 and J usage is TRBJ2-1, with 10 bases matching TRBD2. V lost 6 bases, J lost 3 bases, and 8 bases stayed unmatched. The CDR3 has 16 amino acids. The CDR3 spells CASSPGLAENYNEQFF. The CDR3, as DNA: TGTGCCAGCAGCCCCGGACTAGCGGAGAACTACAATGAGCAGTTCTTC.